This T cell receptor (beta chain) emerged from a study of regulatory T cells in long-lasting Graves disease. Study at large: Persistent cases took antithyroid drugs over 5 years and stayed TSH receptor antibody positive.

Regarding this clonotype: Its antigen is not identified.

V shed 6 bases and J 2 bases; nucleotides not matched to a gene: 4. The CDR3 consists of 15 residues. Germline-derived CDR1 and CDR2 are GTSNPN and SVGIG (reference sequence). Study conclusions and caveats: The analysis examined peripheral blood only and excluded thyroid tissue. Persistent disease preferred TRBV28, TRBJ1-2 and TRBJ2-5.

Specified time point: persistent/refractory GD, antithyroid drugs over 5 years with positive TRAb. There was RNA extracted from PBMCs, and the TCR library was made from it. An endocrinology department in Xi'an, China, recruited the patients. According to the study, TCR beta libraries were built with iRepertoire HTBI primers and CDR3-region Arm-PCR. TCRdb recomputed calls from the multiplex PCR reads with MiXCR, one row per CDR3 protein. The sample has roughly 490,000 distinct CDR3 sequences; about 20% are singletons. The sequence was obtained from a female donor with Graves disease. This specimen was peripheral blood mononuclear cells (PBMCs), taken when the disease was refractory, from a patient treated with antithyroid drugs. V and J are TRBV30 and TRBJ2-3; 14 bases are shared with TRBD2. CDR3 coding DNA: TGTGCCTGCCCGGGACTAGCGGGAGACACAGATACGCAGTATTTT. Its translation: CACPGLAGDTDTQYF.